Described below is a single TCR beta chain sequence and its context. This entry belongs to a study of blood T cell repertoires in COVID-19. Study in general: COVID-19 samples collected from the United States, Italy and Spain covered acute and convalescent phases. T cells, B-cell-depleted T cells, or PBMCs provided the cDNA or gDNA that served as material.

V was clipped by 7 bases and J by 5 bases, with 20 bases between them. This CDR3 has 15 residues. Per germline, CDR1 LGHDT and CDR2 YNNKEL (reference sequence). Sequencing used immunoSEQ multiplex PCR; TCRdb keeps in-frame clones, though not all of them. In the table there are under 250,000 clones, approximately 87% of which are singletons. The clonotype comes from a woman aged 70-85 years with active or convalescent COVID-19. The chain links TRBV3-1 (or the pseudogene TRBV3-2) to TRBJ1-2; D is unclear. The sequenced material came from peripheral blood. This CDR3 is CASTSAGGGSYGYTF. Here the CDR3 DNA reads TGTGCCAGCACCTCCGCAGGCGGAGGATCTTATGGCTACACCTTC.